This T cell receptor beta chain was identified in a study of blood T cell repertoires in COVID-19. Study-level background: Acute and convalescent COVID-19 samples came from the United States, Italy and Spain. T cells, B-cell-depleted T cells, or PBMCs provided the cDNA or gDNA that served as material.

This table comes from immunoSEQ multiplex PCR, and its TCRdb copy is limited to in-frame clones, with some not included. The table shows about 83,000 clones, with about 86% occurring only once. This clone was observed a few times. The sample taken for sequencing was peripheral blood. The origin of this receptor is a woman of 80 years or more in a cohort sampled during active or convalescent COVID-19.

The DNA for the CDR3 is TGTGCCAGCAGTCCCTCACTGGATTCACCCCTCCACTTT. Its protein is CASSPSLDSPLHF. The chain employs TRBV3-1 (or the pseudogene TRBV3-2) and TRBJ1-6, with unresolved D. CDR3 size: 13 residues. Germline V CDR1 and CDR2: LGHDT, YNNKEL (reference sequence). V dropped 6 bases and J dropped 8 bases, with 11 bases sitting between them.